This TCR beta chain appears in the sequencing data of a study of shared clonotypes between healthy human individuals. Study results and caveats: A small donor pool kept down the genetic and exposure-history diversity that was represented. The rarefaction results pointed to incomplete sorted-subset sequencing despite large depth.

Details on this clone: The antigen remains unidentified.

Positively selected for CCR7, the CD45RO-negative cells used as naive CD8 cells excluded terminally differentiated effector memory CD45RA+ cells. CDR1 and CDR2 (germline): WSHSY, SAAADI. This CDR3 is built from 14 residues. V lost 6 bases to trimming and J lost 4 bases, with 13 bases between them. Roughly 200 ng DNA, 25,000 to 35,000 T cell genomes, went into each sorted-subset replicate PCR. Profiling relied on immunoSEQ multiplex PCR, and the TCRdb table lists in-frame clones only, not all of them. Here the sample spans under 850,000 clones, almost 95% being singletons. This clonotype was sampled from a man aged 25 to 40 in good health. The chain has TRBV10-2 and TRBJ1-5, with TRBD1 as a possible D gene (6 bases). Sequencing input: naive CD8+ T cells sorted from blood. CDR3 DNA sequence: TGCGCCAGCAGCCACGGACAGCCTAATCAGCCCCAGCATTTT. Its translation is CASSHGQPNQPQHF.